The T cell receptor (beta chain) described here comes from a study of T-cell reconstitution after alpha-beta-depleted transplantation in children. This clonotype was seen many times. The CDR3 is made up of 16 amino acids. The germline V and J ends were trimmed by 1 base and 2 bases, with 12 bases remaining between them. From germline, CDR1 is SGHTA and CDR2 FQGNSA. Preparation of the TCRbeta library used unique molecular identifiers. TCRdb passed the PCR reads through MiXCR, listing each CDR3 protein once. The repertoire consists of approximately 83,000 distinct CDR3 sequences, with roughly 8% occurring once and the leading ten covering 6.9%.

The chain uses TRBV7-2 and TRBJ2-1; tentative D call: TRBD2 (6 bases). The receptor's source is a human donor who donated a stem cell graft to a child with congenital amegakaryocytic thrombocytopenia. Sequences were derived from PBMCs from the stem cell graft donor, sampled from the stem cell graft. CDR3 amino acids: CASSLVGSGTYNEQFF. The DNA for the CDR3 is TGTGCCAGCAGCTTAGTTGGTAGCGGAACCTACAATGAGCAGTTCTTC.